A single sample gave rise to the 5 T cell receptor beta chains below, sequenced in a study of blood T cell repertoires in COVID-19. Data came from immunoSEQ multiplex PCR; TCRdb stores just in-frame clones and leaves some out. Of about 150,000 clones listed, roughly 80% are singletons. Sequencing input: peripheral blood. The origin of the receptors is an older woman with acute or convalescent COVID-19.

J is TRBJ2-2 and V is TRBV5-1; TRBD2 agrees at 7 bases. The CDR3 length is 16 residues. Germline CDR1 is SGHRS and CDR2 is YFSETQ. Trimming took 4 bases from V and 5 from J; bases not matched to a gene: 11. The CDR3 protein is CASSVTGTGGTGELFF. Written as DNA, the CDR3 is TGCGCCAGCAGCGTGACGGGTACGGGGGGAACCGGGGAGCTGTTTTTT.

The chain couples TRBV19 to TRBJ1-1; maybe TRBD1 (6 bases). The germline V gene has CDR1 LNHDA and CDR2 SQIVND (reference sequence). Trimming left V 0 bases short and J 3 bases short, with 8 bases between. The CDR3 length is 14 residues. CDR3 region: CASSIDYRDTEAFF. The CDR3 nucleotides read TGTGCCAGTAGTATAGATTACAGGGACACTGAAGCTTTCTTT. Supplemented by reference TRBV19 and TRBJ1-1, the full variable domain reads DGGITQSPKYLFRKEGQNVTLSCEQNLNHDAMYWYRQDPGQGLRLIYYSQIVNDFQKGDIAEGYSVSREKKESFPLTVTSAQKNPTAFYLCASSIDYRDTEAFFGQGTRLTVV.

The DNA for the CDR3 is TGTGCCAGTAGTCTGAGGACAGGGGGCCTCTATGGCTACACCTTC. It specifies CASSLRTGGLYGYTF. The genes are TRBV19 and TRBJ1-2; 11 bases are a match to TRBD1. The CDR3 extends over 15 amino acids. Germline values: CDR1 LNHDA, CDR2 SQIVND (reference sequence). After removal of 5 bases from V and 4 bases from J, the junction contained 6 bases not matched to a gene.

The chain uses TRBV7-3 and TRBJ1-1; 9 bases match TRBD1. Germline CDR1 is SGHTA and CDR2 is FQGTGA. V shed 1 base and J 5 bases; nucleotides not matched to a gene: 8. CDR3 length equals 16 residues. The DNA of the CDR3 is TGTGCCAGCAGCTTAATGCCACAGGGGGCGCAGACTGAAGCTTTCTTT. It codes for CASSLMPQGAQTEAFF.

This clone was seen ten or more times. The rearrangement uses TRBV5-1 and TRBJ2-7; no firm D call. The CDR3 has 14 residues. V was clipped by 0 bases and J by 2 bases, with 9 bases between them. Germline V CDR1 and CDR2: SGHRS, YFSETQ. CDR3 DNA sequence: TGCGCCAGCAGCTTGGTAGTTAGCCCCTACGAGCAGTACTTC. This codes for CASSLVVSPYEQYF.